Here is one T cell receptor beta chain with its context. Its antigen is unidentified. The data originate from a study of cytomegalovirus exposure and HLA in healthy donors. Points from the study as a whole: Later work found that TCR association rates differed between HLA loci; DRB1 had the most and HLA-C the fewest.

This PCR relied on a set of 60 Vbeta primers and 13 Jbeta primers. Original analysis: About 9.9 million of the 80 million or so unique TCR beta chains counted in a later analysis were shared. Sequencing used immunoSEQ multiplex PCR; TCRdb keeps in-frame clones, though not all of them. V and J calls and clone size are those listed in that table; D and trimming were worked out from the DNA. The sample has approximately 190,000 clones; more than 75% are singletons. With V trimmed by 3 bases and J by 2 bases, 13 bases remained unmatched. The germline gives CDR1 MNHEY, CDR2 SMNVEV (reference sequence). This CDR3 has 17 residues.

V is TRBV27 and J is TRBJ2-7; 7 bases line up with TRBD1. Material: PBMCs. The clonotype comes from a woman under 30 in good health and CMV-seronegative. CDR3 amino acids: CASSLSSQGLNTYEQYF. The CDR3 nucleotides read TGTGCCAGCAGTTTGTCCTCACAGGGGCTCAACACCTACGAGCAGTACTTC.